The 17 T cell receptor beta chains below were found in one sample sequenced in a study of blood T cell repertoires in COVID-19. Clones were sequenced by immunoSEQ multiplex PCR, and TCRdb holds only the in-frame ones, with some missing. Among more than 85,000 clones, around 80% were seen once, and the ten largest hold about 4.1%. The sample consisted of peripheral blood. The receptors were gathered from a woman aged 80 or over with acute or convalescent COVID-19.

This clone was observed a few times. The junction does not match germline at one end; this may be a read error. The rearrangement joins TRBV7-7 to TRBJ2-3, with a possible D match to TRBD2 (5 bases). Germline-derived CDR1 and CDR2 are SSHAT and FNYEAQ (reference sequence). This CDR3 contains 12 residues. CDR3 DNA sequence: TGTGCTAGCAGCCGCGAGGGCGATACGCAGTATTTT. Its protein is CASSREGDTQYF.

This chain joins TRBV6-5 and TRBJ2-7; maybe TRBD1 (6 bases). The V end was cut by 0 bases, the J end by 3 bases, with 15 bases between. Germline V gene sequence: CDR1 MNHEY, CDR2 SVGAGI. The CDR3 extends over 16 amino acids. As DNA, the CDR3 is TGTGCCAGCAGTTACTCGCTCGCAGGGGAAGGCTACGAGCAGTACTTC. Its translation is CASSYSLAGEGYEQYF.

This chain connects TRBV11-2 to TRBJ2-1; TRBD2 matches 13 bases. The CDR3 runs 14 residues. Germline assignment: CDR1 SGHAT and CDR2 FQNNGV. The ends lost 4 bases at V and 13 bases at J; junction bases unmatched: 7. CDR3 nucleotides: TGTGCCAGCAGCTACGGGACTAGCGGGACCCATCAGTTCTTC. Protein product: CASSYGTSGTHQFF.

This clone occurred many times. The chain uses TRBV7-7 and TRBJ2-2; a possible D gene is TRBD1 (5 bases). V dropped 5 bases and J dropped 7 bases, with 20 bases sitting between them. CDR1 is SSHAT and CDR2 is FNYEAQ in the germline V gene (reference sequence). The CDR3 consists of 16 residues. Written as DNA, the CDR3 is TGTGCCAGCAGCCTCCGGCCGGTAGGGGATGTCGGGGAGCTGTTTTTT. As protein: CASSLRPVGDVGELFF.

The CDR3 here is CAWRAKSDGGSGNTIYF. In nucleotides, the CDR3 is TGTGCCTGGAGAGCCAAATCCGATGGGGGGTCCGGAAACACCATATATTTT. The chain recombines TRBV30 with TRBJ1-3; possible D gene TRBD1, 5 bases. Germline V lookup: CDR1 GTSNPN, CDR2 SVGIG (reference sequence). V was shortened by 3 bases and J by 4 bases, with 22 bases between the two germline ends. CDR3 size: 17 residues.

The J gene is TRBJ1-6, the V gene TRBV6-5; perhaps TRBD1 as D (6 bases). Germline-derived CDR1 and CDR2 are MNHEY and SVGAGI. V lost 8 bases, J lost 0 bases, and 11 bases lay in between. This CDR3 contains 15 residues. This CDR3 is CASWGPSSYNSPLHF. The CDR3 DNA sequence: TGTGCCAGCTGGGGGCCTAGCTCCTATAATTCACCCCTCCACTTT.

V and J are TRBV20-1 and TRBJ2-5; no clear D. The CDR3 is made up of 12 amino acids. Germline V gives CDR1 DFQATT, CDR2 SNEGSKA (reference sequence). Trimming removed 3 bases from V and 5 bases from J, with 10 bases in between. This CDR3 reads CSASPVRETQYF. The CDR3 nucleotides are TGCAGTGCTAGTCCGGTTCGGGAGACCCAGTACTTC.

The chain uses TRBV18 and TRBJ1-1; no reliable D call. Germline CDR1 reads KGHSH; CDR2 reads LQKENI. The CDR3 covers 15 residues. V was trimmed by 2 bases and J by 1 base, leaving 11 bases between them. Written as DNA, the CDR3 is TGTGCCAGCTCACCAGTGCAGGTAAAGAACACTGAAGCTTTCTTT. Protein: CASSPVQVKNTEAFF. The entire variable domain, with the rest obtained from reference TRBV18 and TRBJ1-1, is as follows: NAGVMQNPRHLVRRRGQEARLRCSPMKGHSHVYWYRQLPEEGLKFMVYLQKENIIDESGMPKERFSAEFPKEGPSILRIQQVVRGDSAAYFCASSPVQVKNTEAFFGQGTRLTVV.

This clone was seen a single time. Written as DNA, the CDR3 is TGTGCCATCCGGGACGGGGGTTCAGCTCTGTCTGGGGCCAACGTCCTGACTTTC. Translation: CAIRDGGSALSGANVLTF. The rearrangement joins TRBV10-3 to TRBJ2-6; TRBD2 might be the D (6 bases). The CDR3 is 18 amino acids. Germline assignment: CDR1 ENHRY and CDR2 SYGVKD. The ends were cut back, 8 bases at V and 1 base at J, with 21 bases in the middle.

The chain couples TRBV5-4 to TRBJ2-1; D is possibly TRBD2 (6 bases). Deletions cut 2 bases from V and 0 bases from J, with 12 bases between. The CDR3 is 16 amino acids. Germline V gene lookup returns CDR1 SGHNT and CDR2 YYREEE (reference sequence). CDR3 sequence: CASSLPTSFSYNEQFF. For the CDR3, the DNA is TGTGCCAGCAGCTTACCTACTAGCTTCTCCTACAATGAGCAGTTCTTC.

As DNA, the CDR3 is TGTGCCAGCAGTTTCCAAGGAGGTAGTGGGTATGGCTACACCTTC. Translating it yields CASSFQGGSGYGYTF. The chain links TRBV28 to TRBJ1-2; D is ambiguous. The germline V and J ends were trimmed by 3 bases and 5 bases, with 16 bases remaining between them. The CDR3 sequence is 15 residues long. Germline CDR1 and CDR2: MDHEN and SYDVKM.

This clone was counted between two and nine times. In DNA form, the CDR3 reads TGTGCCAGCAGCTTTTCGTGGGACAGGGGAGCGTTTAGTGAAAAACTGTTTTTT. Translated: CASSFSWDRGAFSEKLFF. The chain recombines TRBV7-9 with TRBJ1-4, with 10 bases lining up with TRBD1. Germline V gene sequence: CDR1 SEHNR, CDR2 FQNEAQ (reference sequence). The ends lost 3 bases at V and 7 bases at J; junction bases unmatched: 14. The CDR3 sequence is 18 residues long. Complete variable domain (other parts from reference TRBV7-9 and TRBJ1-4): DTGVSQNPRHKITKRGQNVTFRCDPISEHNRLYWYRQTLGQGPEFLTYFQNEAQLEKSRLLSDRFSAERPKGSFSTLEIQRTEQGDSAMYLCASSFSWDRGAFSEKLFFGSGTQLSVL.

The CDR3: CASSSQGQGVAEQYF. The CDR3 DNA is TGTGCCAGCAGTTCCCAGGGACAGGGAGTTGCCGAGCAGTACTTC. The J gene is TRBJ2-7, the V gene TRBV6-2 or TRBV6-3, with 9 bases identical to TRBD1. Germline V CDR1 and CDR2: MNHEY, SVGEGT. The CDR3 is 15 amino acids. V was clipped by 4 bases and J by 6 bases; unmatched bases: 10.

V is TRBV19 and J is TRBJ1-2, with D tentatively TRBD1 (5 bases). This CDR3 spans 13 amino acids. V was pared by 1 base and J by 8 bases, with 11 bases between. The germline CDR1 and CDR2 sequences are LNHDA and SQIVND (reference sequence). The CDR3 is CASSIAFQGGYTF. For the CDR3, the DNA is TGTGCCAGTAGTATAGCGTTTCAGGGAGGCTACACCTTC.

The CDR3: CAISESRGTGELFF. CDR3 coding DNA: TGTGCCATCAGTGAGTCGAGAGGGACCGGGGAGCTGTTTTTT. The chain carries TRBV10-3 and TRBJ2-2; possibly TRBD2 for D (5 bases). Germline CDR1 is ENHRY and CDR2 is SYGVKD. The CDR3 spans 14 residues. Trimming pared 0 bases from V and 5 bases from J, leaving 7 bases between.

This clone was observed once. The chain is built from TRBV11-2 and TRBJ2-7; D is perhaps TRBD1 (5 bases). V gave up 4 bases and J gave up 5 bases, with 12 bases separating them. CDR3 size: 13 residues. Germline V gene data show CDR1 as SGHAT and CDR2 as FQNNGV. Here the CDR3 DNA reads TGTGCCAGCAGCTGGGCCCAGGGTGACGAGCAGTACTTC. Translation gives CASSWAQGDEQYF.

This clone was counted a few times. V usage is TRBV29-1 and J usage is TRBJ2-2, with D possibly TRBD1 on 8 matching bases. V gave up 5 bases and J gave up 3 bases, with 13 bases separating them. This CDR3 is 14 amino acids long. Per the germline V gene, CDR1 is SQVTM and CDR2 is ANQGSEA. The CDR3: CSVPQGGDTGELFF. CDR3 in DNA: TGCAGCGTTCCACAGGGGGGGGACACCGGGGAGCTGTTTTTT.